These 19 T cell receptor beta chains were all obtained from the same sample, sequenced in a study of response to subunit inactivated influenza vaccine. TCRdb fed the RT-PCR reads into MiXCR, producing one record per CDR3 protein. The repertoire holds about 170,000 distinct CDR3 sequences, with approximately 12% as singletons. This sample also belongs to another study, concerning T cells expressing NK-cell markers. That paper notes: TCR beta cDNA was generated via 5'RACE template switching incorporating UMIs.

Sequences were derived from CD8+ T cells sorted from PBMCs, sampled approximately 12 days after vaccination. The origin of the receptors is a man in his forties or fifties who received an inactivated influenza vaccine.

This clonotype was detected ten times or more. The rearrangement uses TRBV6-2 or TRBV6-3 and TRBJ2-1; no clear D. CDR3 length equals 12 residues. Germline CDR1 MNHEY, CDR2 SVGEGT. V lost 4 bases and J lost 4, with 5 bases in between. CDR3 sequence: CASSLWYNEQFF. Here the CDR3 DNA reads TGTGCCAGCAGTTTATGGTACAATGAGCAGTTCTTC.

The V gene is TRBV2, the J gene TRBJ1-2; a possible D gene is TRBD1 (5 bases). Trimming removed 7 bases from V and 2 bases from J, with 11 bases in between. This CDR3 is 13 amino acids long. Germline V gene sequence: CDR1 SNHLY, CDR2 FYNNEI. The CDR3 DNA sequence: TGTGCCAGCATCGCGGGGGGGAACTATGGCTACACCTTC. It is translated as CASIAGGNYGYTF.

The rearrangement links TRBV4-2 to TRBJ1-1; D unclear. Between the trimmed V and J ends, which lost 5 bases and 1 base, there was a span of 17 bases. The CDR3 extends over 16 amino acids. Germline CDR1 reads LGHNA; CDR2 reads YNFKEQ. The CDR3 DNA reads as TGTGCCAGCAGCTCGACCCGTACCACACCGAACACTGAAGCTTTCTTT. The encoded protein is CASSSTRTTPNTEAFF.

The chain uses TRBV5-7 and TRBJ1-1, with D hard to call. TRBV5-7 is treated as an ORF (open reading frame) with a function not yet certain. CDR3 length: 14 residues. With 0 bases removed from V and 5 bases from J, the gap between germline ends came to 11 bases. The CDR3 nucleotides read TGTGCCAGCAGCTTGGATCGGACGTTAACTGAAGCTTTCTTT. It yields the protein CASSLDRTLTEAFF.

V gene TRBV27 combines with J gene TRBJ1-5; D is perhaps TRBD1 (6 bases). Trimming stripped 3 bases from V and 5 bases from J, with 11 bases between. CDR1 is MNHEY, CDR2 SMNVEV, per germline (reference sequence). This CDR3 is 14 amino acids long. CDR3: CASSFARGDQPQHF. CDR3 DNA: TGTGCCAGCAGTTTTGCCAGGGGAGATCAGCCCCAGCATTTT.

The table lists this clonotype with a few counts. The rearrangement joins TRBV15 to TRBJ1-3; 9 bases match TRBD1. The CDR3 is 16 amino acids. Germline trimming cut 5 bases from V and 3 bases from J; bases unmatched to any gene: 8. The V gene's germline CDR1 is LNHNV and CDR2 YYDKDF (reference sequence). The chain's CDR3 is CATSGYRDRDGNTIYF. CDR3 in DNA: TGTGCCACCAGCGGATACCGGGACAGGGATGGAAACACCATATATTTT. Looking up the rest from reference TRBV15 and TRBJ1-3 gives the full variable domain: DAMVIQNPRYQVTQFGKPVTLSCSQTLNHNVMYWYQQKSSQAPKLLFHYYDKDFNNEADTPDNFQSRRPNTSFCFLDIRSPGLGDTAMYLCATSGYRDRDGNTIYFGEGSWLTVV.

This clonotype was counted ten times or more. This chain joins TRBV4-3 and TRBJ1-1; D uncertain. The ends were cut back, 0 bases at V and 1 base at J, with 18 bases in the middle. The CDR3 covers 18 residues. Germline V gene sequence: CDR1 LGHNA, CDR2 YSLEER. The CDR3 sequence is CASSQDGQVDVWNTEAFF. CDR3 sequence (DNA): TGCGCCAGCAGCCAAGATGGTCAGGTTGACGTTTGGAACACTGAAGCTTTCTTT.

This sequence joins TRBV29-1 and TRBJ2-7; no reliable D call. Between the trimmed V and J ends, which lost 4 bases and 6 bases, there was a span of 10 bases. This CDR3 contains 11 residues. Germline CDR1 and CDR2: SQVTM and ANQGSEA. The CDR3 is CSVGYRGEQYF. The CDR3 coding sequence is TGCAGCGTTGGCTATAGAGGCGAGCAGTACTTC.

In its sample, this clonotype was seen many times. This chain connects TRBV29-1 to TRBJ1-2; tentative D call: TRBD1 (6 bases). The CDR3 length is 14 residues. In germline, CDR1 is SQVTM, CDR2 ANQGSEA. V lost 0 bases and J 5 bases, leaving 13 bases between the germline ends. CDR3 in DNA: TGCAGCGTTGAAGATTGGGGGGCTGGGTATGGCTACACCTTC. Amino acid sequence: CSVEDWGAGYGYTF.

The CDR3 loop is CASSYSGGSYEQYF. CDR3 sequence (DNA): TGTGCCAGCAGTTACTCGGGGGGTTCCTACGAGCAGTACTTC. The chain has TRBV6-5 and TRBJ2-7; D might be TRBD2 (6 bases). Germline V lookup: CDR1 MNHEY, CDR2 SVGAGI. The CDR3 has 14 residues. V dropped 0 bases and J dropped 1 base, with 7 bases sitting between them.

This clonotype has a count of ten or more. The junction shows a germline mismatch at one end, possibly a read error. The chain joins TRBV29-1 to TRBJ2-1, with TRBD2 matching 7 bases. The germline V gene encodes CDR1 SQVTM and CDR2 ANQGSEA. This CDR3 is 13 amino acids long. CDR3 loop: CSVERLAERLYLF. CDR3 DNA: TGCAGCGTTGAACGGCTAGCGGAGAGGCTATATCTCTTC.

The rearrangement uses TRBV7-9 and TRBJ1-1, with TRBD1 identical over 7 bases. CDR3 length: 14 amino acids. J gave up 4 bases and V 3 bases, and 5 bases lay outside the gene matches. Looked up from germline, CDR1 is SEHNR and CDR2 is FQNEAQ (reference sequence). The CDR3: CASSFGTDFTEAFF. The CDR3 coding sequence is TGTGCCAGCAGCTTTGGGACAGATTTCACTGAAGCTTTCTTT.

The rearrangement uses TRBV12-3 or TRBV12-4 and TRBJ2-7; 9 bases fit TRBD1. The CDR3 spans 14 residues. Germline trimming cut 5 bases from V and 3 bases from J; bases unmatched to any gene: 5. The CDR3 nucleotides are TGTGCCAGCAGTAGCCGGACAGGGGACTACGAGCAGTACTTC. Translating it yields CASSSRTGDYEQYF.

V and J are TRBV9 and TRBJ2-2, with TRBD1 identical over 7 bases. V shed 3 bases, J shed 6 bases, and the junction held 2 bases outside the gene matches. The CDR3 is 13 amino acids. CDR1 is SGDLS, CDR2 YYNGEE, per germline. This chain's CDR3 is CASSETGPGELFF. Here the CDR3 DNA reads TGTGCCAGCAGCGAGACAGGGCCCGGGGAGCTGTTTTTT. Full variable domain (rest looked up from reference TRBV9 and TRBJ2-2): DSGVTQTPKHLITATGQRVTLRCSPRSGDLSVYWYQQSLDQGLQFLIQYYNGEERAKGNILERFSAQQFPDLHSELNLSSLELGDSALYFCASSETGPGELFFGEGSRLTVL.

The V gene is TRBV7-9, the J gene TRBJ2-3; D remains unclear. Germline loops: CDR1 SEHNR, CDR2 FQNEAQ (reference sequence). The CDR3 loop spans 14 amino acids. V lost 2 bases and J lost 3, with 9 bases in between. Here the CDR3 DNA reads TGTGCCAGCAGCTTAATAATAGAGACAGATACGCAGTATTTT. It codes for CASSLIIETDTQYF.

In this sample, this clonotype turned up a few times. The chain recombines TRBV3-1 with TRBJ2-7, with 14 bases fitting TRBD2. In germline, CDR1 is LGHDT, CDR2 YNNKEL (reference sequence). Trimming took 5 bases from V and 3 from J; bases not matched to a gene: 6. The CDR3 length is 16 residues. In DNA, the CDR3 is TGTGCCAGCAGCGGCCGGACTAGCGGGAGGATCTACGAGCAGTACTTC. This gives the protein CASSGRTSGRIYEQYF.

The V call is TRBV13, the J call TRBJ1-2; D uncertain. The ends were cut back, 4 bases at V and 4 bases at J, with 13 bases in the middle. The germline V gene encodes CDR1 PRHDT and CDR2 FYEKMQ (reference sequence). The CDR3 is made up of 14 amino acids. CDR3 sequence (DNA): TGTGCCAGCAGCTCGAGGTCCCTCGTCTATGGCTACACCTTC. It encodes CASSSRSLVYGYTF.

V is TRBV28 and J is TRBJ1-5; 9 bases line up with TRBD1. This CDR3 spans 15 amino acids. With V trimmed by 5 bases and J by 4 bases, 6 bases remained unmatched. CDR1 is MDHEN, CDR2 SYDVKM, per germline. The CDR3 bases are TGTGCCAGCAGTCTAGGGACAGGGTTTAATCAGCCCCAGCATTTT. Its translation is CASSLGTGFNQPQHF. Using reference TRBV28 and TRBJ1-5 for the parts outside the CDR3, the full variable domain is DVKVTQSSRYLVKRTGEKVFLECVQDMDHENMFWYRQDPGLGLRLIYFSYDVKMKEKGDIPEGYSVSREKKERFSLILESASTNQTSMYLCASSLGTGFNQPQHFGDGTRLSIL.

The gene calls are TRBV21-1 and TRBJ2-7. TRBV21-1 is annotated as a pseudogene. CDR3 length: 16 residues. CDR3 coding DNA: TGTGCCAGCAGCGCTCGCACAGCAGACGCTCGATACGAGCAGTACTTC. This translates into CASSARTADARYEQYF.